Below are 2 T cell receptor beta chains sequenced from a single sample in a study of spatial heterogeneity in lung cancer. Time point in this sample: sample taken at primary tumor resection. Material for sequencing was whole RNA from tumor, nontumor lung or frozen PBMC, left unsorted. One entry per CDR3 protein results from TCRdb running MiXCR on the 5' RACE reads. The sample contains around 8,000 distinct CDR3 sequences, around 8.6% of which appear only once. The sequencing used PBMCs, collected at surgery. The receptors derive from a male donor with early-stage non-small cell lung cancer.

This clonotype was seen a handful of times. Since the library was made to target alpha chains, this beta chain is a stray read and its abundance is not meaningful. The V and J genes are TRBV3-1 and TRBJ2-7; 10 nucleotides line up with TRBD1. Germline V CDR1 and CDR2: LGHDT, YNNKEL (reference sequence). The V gene end was trimmed by 6 bases and the J gene end by 4 bases; junction bases not matched to a gene: 3. CDR3 length equals 13 residues. The CDR3 loop is CASSRQGAYEQYF. CDR3 DNA sequence: TGTGCCAGCAGTCGACAGGGGGCGTACGAGCAGTACTTC.

About this clonotype itself: With the library built for alpha chains, this beta chain is off target and its frequency is not meaningful. The genes are TRBV7-9 and TRBJ2-5; TRBD2 aligns across 9 bases. The V gene's germline CDR1 is SEHNR and CDR2 FQNEAQ (reference sequence). Trimming at V came to 7 bases and at J to 5 bases, leaving 8 bases not matched to a gene. The CDR3 covers 14 residues. The CDR3 protein is CASNPGTSRETQYF. DNA for the CDR3: TGTGCCAGCAACCCAGGGACTAGCAGGGAGACCCAGTACTTC.